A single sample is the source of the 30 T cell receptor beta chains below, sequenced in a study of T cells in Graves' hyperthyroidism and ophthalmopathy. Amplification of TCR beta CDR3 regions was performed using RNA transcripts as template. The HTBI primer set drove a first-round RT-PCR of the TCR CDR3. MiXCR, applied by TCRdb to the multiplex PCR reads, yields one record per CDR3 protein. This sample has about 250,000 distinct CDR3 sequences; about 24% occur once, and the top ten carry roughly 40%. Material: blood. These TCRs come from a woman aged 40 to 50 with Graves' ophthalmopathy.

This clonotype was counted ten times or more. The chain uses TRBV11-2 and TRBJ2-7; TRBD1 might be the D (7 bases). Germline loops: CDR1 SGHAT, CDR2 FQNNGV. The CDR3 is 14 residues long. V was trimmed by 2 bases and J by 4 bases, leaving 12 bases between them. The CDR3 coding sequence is TGTGCCAGCAGCTTAATGACAGGGAGGTACGAGCAGTACTTC. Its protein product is CASSLMTGRYEQYF. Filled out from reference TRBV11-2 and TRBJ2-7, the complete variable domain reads EAGVAQSPRYKIIEKRQSVAFWCNPISGHATLYWYQQILGQGPKLLIQFQNNGVVDDSQLPKDRFSAERLKGVDSTLKIQPAKLEDSAVYLCASSLMTGRYEQYFGPGTRLTVT.

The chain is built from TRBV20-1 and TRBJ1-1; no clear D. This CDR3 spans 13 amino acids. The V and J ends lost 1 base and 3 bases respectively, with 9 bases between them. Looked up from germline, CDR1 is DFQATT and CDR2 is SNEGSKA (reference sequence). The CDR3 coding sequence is TGCAGTGCTAGAGTAGGGAGAGACACTGAAGCTTTCTTT. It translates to CSARVGRDTEAFF.

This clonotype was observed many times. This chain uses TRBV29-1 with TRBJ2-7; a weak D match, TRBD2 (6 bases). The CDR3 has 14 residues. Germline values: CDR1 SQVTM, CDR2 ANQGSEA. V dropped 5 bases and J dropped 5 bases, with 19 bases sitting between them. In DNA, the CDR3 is TGCAGCGTTCATCCCACAGGTCGGGAGAACGAGCAGTACTTC. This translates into CSVHPTGRENEQYF.

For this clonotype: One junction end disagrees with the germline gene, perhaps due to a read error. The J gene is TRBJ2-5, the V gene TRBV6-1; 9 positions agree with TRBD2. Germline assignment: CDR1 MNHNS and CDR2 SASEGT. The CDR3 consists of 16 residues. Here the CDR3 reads CASSKAVSGRGETQYF. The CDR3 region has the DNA TGTGCCAGCAGTAAAGCCGTTAGCGGGAGAGGCGAGACCCAGTACTTC.

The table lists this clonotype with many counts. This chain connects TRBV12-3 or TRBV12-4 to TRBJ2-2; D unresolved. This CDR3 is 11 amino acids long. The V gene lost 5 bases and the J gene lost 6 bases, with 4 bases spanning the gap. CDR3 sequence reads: CASSRAGELFF. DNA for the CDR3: TGTGCCAGCAGTAGAGCCGGGGAGCTGTTTTTT.

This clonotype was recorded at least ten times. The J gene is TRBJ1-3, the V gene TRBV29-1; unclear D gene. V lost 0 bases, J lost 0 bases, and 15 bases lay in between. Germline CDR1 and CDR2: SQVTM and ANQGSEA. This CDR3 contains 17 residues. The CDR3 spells CSVEDRTEDLSGNTIYF. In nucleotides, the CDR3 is TGCAGCGTTGAAGATCGGACGGAGGATCTCTCTGGAAACACCATATATTTT.

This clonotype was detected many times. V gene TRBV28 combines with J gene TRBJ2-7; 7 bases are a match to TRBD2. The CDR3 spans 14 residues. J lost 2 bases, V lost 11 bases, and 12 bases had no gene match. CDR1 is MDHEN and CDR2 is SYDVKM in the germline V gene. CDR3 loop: CAAGGGGGTYEQYF. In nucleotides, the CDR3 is TGTGCCGCCGGAGGCGGGGGAGGGACCTACGAGCAGTACTTC.

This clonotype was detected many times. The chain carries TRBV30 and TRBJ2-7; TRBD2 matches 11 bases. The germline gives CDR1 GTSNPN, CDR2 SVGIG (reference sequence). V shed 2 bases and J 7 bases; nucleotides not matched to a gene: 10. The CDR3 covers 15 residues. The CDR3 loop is CAWSRDPGLAVEQYF. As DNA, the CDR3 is TGTGCCTGGAGTAGGGACCCGGGACTAGCGGTGGAGCAGTACTTC.

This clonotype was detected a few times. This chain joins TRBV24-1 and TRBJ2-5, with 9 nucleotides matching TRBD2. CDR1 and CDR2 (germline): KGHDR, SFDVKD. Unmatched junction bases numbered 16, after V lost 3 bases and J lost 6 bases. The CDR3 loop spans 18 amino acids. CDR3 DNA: TGTGCCACCAGTGATGAGACCCGGGGTAGCGGGAGCGGTAAGACCCAGTACTTC. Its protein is CATSDETRGSGSGKTQYF.

The CDR3 sequence: CASSPGGGDTEAFF. CDR3 bases: TGTGCCAGCAGCCCCGGCGGGGGGGACACTGAAGCTTTCTTT. The chain links TRBV6-2 or TRBV6-3 to TRBJ1-1, with D perhaps TRBD1 (5 bases). V lost 6 bases to trimming and J lost 3 bases, with 14 bases between them. CDR3 length: 14 amino acids. From germline, CDR1 is MNHEY and CDR2 SVGEGT.

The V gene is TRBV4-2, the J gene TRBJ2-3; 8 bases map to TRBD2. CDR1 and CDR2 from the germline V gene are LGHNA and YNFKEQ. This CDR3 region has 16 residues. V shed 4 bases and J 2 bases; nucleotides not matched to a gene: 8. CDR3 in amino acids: CASSRTASGHTDTQYF. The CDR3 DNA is TGTGCCAGCAGCCGCACGGCTAGCGGGCACACAGATACGCAGTATTTT.

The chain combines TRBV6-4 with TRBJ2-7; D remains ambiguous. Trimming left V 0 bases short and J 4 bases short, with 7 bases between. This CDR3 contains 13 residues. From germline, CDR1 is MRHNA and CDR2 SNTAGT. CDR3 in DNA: TGTGCCAGCAGTGACTCGACGTCGTACGAGCAGTACTTC. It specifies CASSDSTSYEQYF.

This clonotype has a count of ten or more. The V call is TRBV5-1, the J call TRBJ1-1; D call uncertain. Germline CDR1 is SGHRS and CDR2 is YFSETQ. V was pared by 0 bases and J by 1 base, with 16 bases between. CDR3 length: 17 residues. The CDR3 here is CASSLGGGQPRNTEAFF. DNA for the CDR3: TGCGCCAGCAGCTTGGGGGGAGGGCAGCCGAGGAACACTGAAGCTTTCTTT.

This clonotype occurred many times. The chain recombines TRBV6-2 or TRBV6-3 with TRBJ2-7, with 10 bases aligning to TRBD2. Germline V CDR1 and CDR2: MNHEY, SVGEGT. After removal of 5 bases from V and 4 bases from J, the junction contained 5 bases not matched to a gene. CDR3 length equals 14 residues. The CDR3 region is CASSLLAGAYEQYF. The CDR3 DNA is TGTGCCAGCAGTCTGCTAGCGGGAGCGTACGAGCAGTACTTC.

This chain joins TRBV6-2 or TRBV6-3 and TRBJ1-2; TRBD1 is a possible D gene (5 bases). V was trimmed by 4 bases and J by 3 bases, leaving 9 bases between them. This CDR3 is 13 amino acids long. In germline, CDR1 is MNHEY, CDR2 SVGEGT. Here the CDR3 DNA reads TGTGCCAGCAGTTGGGGGACCTACTATGGCTACACCTTC. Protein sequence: CASSWGTYYGYTF.

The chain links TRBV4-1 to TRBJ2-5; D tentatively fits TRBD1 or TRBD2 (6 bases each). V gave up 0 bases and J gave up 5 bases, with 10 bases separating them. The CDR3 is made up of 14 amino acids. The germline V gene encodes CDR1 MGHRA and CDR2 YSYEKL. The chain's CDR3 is CASSQEGGQETQYF. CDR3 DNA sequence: TGCGCCAGCAGCCAAGAAGGGGGGCAGGAGACCCAGTACTTC.

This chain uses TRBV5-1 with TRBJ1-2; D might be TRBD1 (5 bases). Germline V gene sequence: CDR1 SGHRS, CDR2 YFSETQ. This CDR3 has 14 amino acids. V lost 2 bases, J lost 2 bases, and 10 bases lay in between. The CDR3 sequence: CASSFGGGNYGYTF. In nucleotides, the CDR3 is TGCGCCAGCAGCTTTGGCGGGGGAAACTATGGCTACACCTTC.

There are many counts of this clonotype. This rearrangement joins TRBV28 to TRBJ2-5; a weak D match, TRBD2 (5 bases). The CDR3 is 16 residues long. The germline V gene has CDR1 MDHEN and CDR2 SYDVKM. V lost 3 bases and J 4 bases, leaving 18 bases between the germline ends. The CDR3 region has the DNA TGTGCCAGCAGTTTTGGTGGGAGCGAGCCGGGAGAGACCCAGTACTTC. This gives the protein CASSFGGSEPGETQYF.

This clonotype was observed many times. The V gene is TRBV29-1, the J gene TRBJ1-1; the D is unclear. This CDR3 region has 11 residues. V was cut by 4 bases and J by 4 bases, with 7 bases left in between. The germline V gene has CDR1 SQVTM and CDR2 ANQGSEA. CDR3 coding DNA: TGCAGCGTTGGGCGGGGCACTGAAGCTTTCTTT. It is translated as CSVGRGTEAFF.

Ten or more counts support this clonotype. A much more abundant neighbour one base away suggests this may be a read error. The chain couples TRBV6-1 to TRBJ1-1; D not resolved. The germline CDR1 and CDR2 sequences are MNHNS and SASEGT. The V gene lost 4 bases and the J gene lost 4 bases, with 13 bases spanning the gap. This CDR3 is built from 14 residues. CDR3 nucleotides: TGTGCCAGCAGTGGAGCATGGGCGGGCACTGAAGCTTTCTTT. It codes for CASSGAWAGTEAFF.

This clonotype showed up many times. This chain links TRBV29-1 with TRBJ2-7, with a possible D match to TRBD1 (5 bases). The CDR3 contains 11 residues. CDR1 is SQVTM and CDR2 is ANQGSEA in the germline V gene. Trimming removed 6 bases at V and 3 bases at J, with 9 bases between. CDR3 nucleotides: TGCAGCGTCCACGACAGCTACGAGCAGTACTTC. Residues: CSVHDSYEQYF.

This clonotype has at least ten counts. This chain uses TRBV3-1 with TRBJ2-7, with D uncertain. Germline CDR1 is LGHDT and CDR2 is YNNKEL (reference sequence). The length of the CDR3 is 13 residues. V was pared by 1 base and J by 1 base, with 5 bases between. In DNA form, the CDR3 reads TGTGCCAGCAGCCAAGCGACGTCCTACGAGCAGTACTTC. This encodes CASSQATSYEQYF.

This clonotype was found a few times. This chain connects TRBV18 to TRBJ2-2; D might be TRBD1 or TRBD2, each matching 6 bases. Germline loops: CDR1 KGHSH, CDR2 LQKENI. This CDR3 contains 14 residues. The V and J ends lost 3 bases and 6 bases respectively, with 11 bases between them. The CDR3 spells CASSPMGGSGELFF. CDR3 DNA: TGTGCCAGCTCACCGATGGGGGGCTCCGGGGAGCTGTTTTTT.

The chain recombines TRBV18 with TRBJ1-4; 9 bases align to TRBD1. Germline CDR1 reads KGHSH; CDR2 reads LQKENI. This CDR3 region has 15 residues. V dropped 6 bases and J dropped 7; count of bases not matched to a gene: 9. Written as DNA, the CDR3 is TGTGCCAGCTCCCGCACAGGGGGCTCCGGTGAAAAACTGTTTTTT. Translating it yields CASSRTGGSGEKLFF. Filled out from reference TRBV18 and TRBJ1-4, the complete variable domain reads NAGVMQNPRHLVRRRGQEARLRCSPMKGHSHVYWYRQLPEEGLKFMVYLQKENIIDESGMPKERFSAEFPKEGPSILRIQQVVRGDSAAYFCASSRTGGSGEKLFFGSGTQLSVL.

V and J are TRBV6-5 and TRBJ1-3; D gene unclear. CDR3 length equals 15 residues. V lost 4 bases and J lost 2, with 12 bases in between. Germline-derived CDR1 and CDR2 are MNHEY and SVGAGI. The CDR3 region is CASSSSLDPGNTIYF. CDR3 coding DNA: TGTGCCAGCAGTTCTTCCTTGGACCCTGGAAACACCATATATTTT.

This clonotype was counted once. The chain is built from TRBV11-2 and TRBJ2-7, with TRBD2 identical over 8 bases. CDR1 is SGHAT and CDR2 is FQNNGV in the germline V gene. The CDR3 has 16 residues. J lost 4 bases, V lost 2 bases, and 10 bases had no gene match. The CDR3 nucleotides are TGTGCCAGCAGCTTAAGTAGCGGGGCCGAGCTATACGAGCAGTACTTC. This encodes CASSLSSGAELYEQYF. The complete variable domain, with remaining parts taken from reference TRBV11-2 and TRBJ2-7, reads EAGVAQSPRYKIIEKRQSVAFWCNPISGHATLYWYQQILGQGPKLLIQFQNNGVVDDSQLPKDRFSAERLKGVDSTLKIQPAKLEDSAVYLCASSLSSGAELYEQYFGPGTRLTVT.

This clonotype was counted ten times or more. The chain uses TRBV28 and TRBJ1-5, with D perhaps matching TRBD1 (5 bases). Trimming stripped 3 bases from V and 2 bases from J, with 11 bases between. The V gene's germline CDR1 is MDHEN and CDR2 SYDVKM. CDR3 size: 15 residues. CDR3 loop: CASSFGRAGNQPQHF. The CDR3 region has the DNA TGTGCCAGCAGTTTTGGCAGGGCGGGCAATCAGCCCCAGCATTTT.

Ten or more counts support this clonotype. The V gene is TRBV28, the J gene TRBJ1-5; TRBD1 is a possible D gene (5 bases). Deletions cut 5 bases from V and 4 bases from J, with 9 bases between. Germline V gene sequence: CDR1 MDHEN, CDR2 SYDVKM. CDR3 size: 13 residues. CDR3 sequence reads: CASSPWGNQPQHF. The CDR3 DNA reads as TGTGCCAGCAGTCCATGGGGGAATCAGCCCCAGCATTTT.

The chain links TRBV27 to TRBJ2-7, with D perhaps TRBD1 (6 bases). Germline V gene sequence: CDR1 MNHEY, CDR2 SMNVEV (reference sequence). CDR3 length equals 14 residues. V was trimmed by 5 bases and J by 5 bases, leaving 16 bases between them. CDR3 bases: TGTGCCAGCAGTAATGGGGGACAAGTAAACGAGCAGTACTTC. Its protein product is CASSNGGQVNEQYF.

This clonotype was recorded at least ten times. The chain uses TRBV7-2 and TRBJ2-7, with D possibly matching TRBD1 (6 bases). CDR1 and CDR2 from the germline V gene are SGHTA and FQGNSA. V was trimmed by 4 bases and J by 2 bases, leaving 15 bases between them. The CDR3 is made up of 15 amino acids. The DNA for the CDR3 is TGTGCCAGCAGCTCAAGTTGGGGGCAGGCCTACGAGCAGTACTTC. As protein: CASSSSWGQAYEQYF.